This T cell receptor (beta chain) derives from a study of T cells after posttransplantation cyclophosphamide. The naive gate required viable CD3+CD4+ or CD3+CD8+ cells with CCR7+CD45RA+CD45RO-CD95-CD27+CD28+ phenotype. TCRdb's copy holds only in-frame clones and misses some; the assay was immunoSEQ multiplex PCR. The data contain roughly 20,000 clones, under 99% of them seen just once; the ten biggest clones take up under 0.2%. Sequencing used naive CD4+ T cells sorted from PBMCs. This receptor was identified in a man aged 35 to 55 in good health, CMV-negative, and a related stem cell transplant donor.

CDR3 coding DNA: TGTGCCTGGAGGACACCCAGGACAGGGCTCCAAGAGACCCAGTACTTC. Its protein product is CAWRTPRTGLQETQYF. The V gene is TRBV30, the J gene TRBJ2-5; TRBD1 aligns across 8 bases. There are 16 residues in the CDR3. Trimming removed 3 bases from V and 1 base from J; junction bases left unmatched: 10. Per the germline V gene, CDR1 is GTSNPN and CDR2 is SVGIG (reference sequence).